This TCR beta chain originates from a study of cytomegalovirus exposure and HLA in healthy donors (dated by TCRdb to 2015 to 2018). Broadly, across the study: An earlier analysis of some 500 of the donors reported approximately 290 Gb of sequence data and more than 90 million unique TCR beta sequences from about 179 million T cells. Class I and class II HLA loci were covered by the typing at four-digit resolution. High-throughput TCR immunosequencing, statistical association of individual TCRs with disease status, and machine learning were combined to predict cytomegalovirus infection status. The number of typed donors differed by locus: 629-630 for A, B, C, DRB1 and DQB1; approximately 520 for DQA1; some 610 for DPA1; and 400 to 480 for DPB1. A separate validation cohort of approximately 120 different subjects was used in addition to the approximately 700-subject first cohort. A later analysis re-analyzed previously published TCR beta repertoires from roughly 690 donors and added high-resolution HLA genotyping to study TCR occurrence patterns. Roughly 5 DR-DQ haplotypes were treated as single units for association and clustering because of strong linkage in the cohort. The T cell repertoires of 670 or so subjects were profiled by immunosequencing and related to cytomegalovirus serostatus. All discovery cohort repertoires had been generated using a single sequencing platform. The study aimed to test whether cataloging public T cell receptors could reveal signatures of past pathogen exposure. Donor age, sex, ethnicity and CMV serostatus were compiled alongside the repertoire data. An earlier analysis of fewer than 750 of the donors used high-throughput TCR beta sequencing to judge whether each TCR beta V gene segment behaved as functional or pseudogenic. On average, around 240,000 unique TCR beta nucleotide sequences were sequenced per donor among 398 genotyped donors of the cohort, with roughly a sixth of those sequences being non-productive. Roughly 300 gigabases of sequencing data and roughly 80 million unique TCR sequences made up an early release that covered nearly 650 HLA-typed donors. Of the 350 to 450 genotyped donors, about 84% fell in the genetic ancestry cluster associated with self-reported Caucasian donors. Rather than drawing on any new phenotypic data, the later analysis identified candidate immune exposures from TCR beta sequences and the way those sequences occurred across donors. A later genetic analysis used genome-wide SNP genotypes for about three fifths of the roughly 700 donors, treating that subset as a discovery cohort.

The protocol used for the library was the immunoSEQ multiplex PCR assay. A mixture of 60 forward primers for TCR Vbeta segments and 13 reverse primers for TCR Jbeta segments was used in the multiplex PCR. The CDR3 region of rearranged TCR beta genes was amplified from genomic DNA with a multiplex PCR assay. The Illumina HiSeq System was used to sequence the amplified TCR beta libraries as 87-base-pair reads. The authors processed their data as follows. A later analysis tallied tens of millions of unique TCR beta chains across the 650 to 750 repertoires, and around 9.9 million of those chains were shared by two or more donors. To remove PCR and sequencing errors, raw reads were error-corrected and collapsed into unique sequences using a nearest-neighbor algorithm that merged closely related sequences. Alignment of CDR3 sequences to IMGT reference sequences was used to assign V, D and J gene segments. For a sequence to be retained, a match of at least six nucleotides was required to both a V gene segment and a J gene segment. A rearrangement counted as productive if the CDR3 had no stop codons and remained in frame with V and J, and every other rearrangement counted as non-productive. Following IMGT convention, CDR3 was defined as the stretch from the second conserved V-encoded cysteine up to the conserved J-encoded phenylalanine. The earlier analysis of roughly 590 of the donors excluded sequences that lacked an unambiguous match to a single V gene segment. An earlier analysis of approximately 590 of the donors classified V segments as functional when productive rearrangements were above 56.7% and as segregating when the standard deviation between donors was above 5%. To diagnose cytomegalovirus status from the catalog of TCR beta chain sequences, a statistical classification framework was built. V and J gene assignment, in a later analysis, came from comparing TCR nucleotide sequences with IMGT/GENE-DB human TR gene sequences. A later analysis assigned CDR3 sequences and most-parsimonious VDJ recombination scenarios with the TCRdist pipeline. In a later analysis, each TCR beta chain was defined by its CDR3 amino acid sequence together with its V-gene family, and reads lacking a unique V-gene family were excluded. To address suspected cross-contamination and a sequencing artifact, a later analysis removed over 500 highly shared, low-generation-probability nucleotide sequences. For each public chain, a later analysis derived a clonal expansion index from normalized ranks of inferred template counts within each repertoire. Generation probabilities in a later analysis came from a VDJ recombination model fitted to out-of-frame rearrangements, and those results were checked against IGoR. In a later analysis, TCR-TCR, TCR-HLA and TCR-CMV co-occurrence was scored with hypergeometric tests, and a repertoire-size bias correction was applied to TCR pairs. A later analysis estimated false discovery rates by permuting HLA or CMV assignments 20 times. In a later analysis, co-occurring TCRs were grouped using DBSCAN, and TCRdist sequence similarity was added for clustering within HLA-allele-positive subsets. Co-occurrence clustering excluded repertoires with fewer than 30,000 or more than 120,000 public chains, plus five with anomalous nucleotide sharing. The table comes from immuneACCESS by way of TCRdb, which keeps in-frame sequences with V and J called. Part of the clones is missing from these tables; in studies checked, under half for an unresolved V gene and the rest for unknown reasons. From that table come the V and J calls and clone size; the DNA was used to work out D and trimming. Counted in this sample were 85,000 to 100,000 clones; around 76% of them appeared once. Of the sample, 7% to 10% falls within the top ten clones.

Summary of the overall study and its limitations: According to a later analysis, most CMV-associated TCR beta chains appeared to be HLA-restricted, and the HLA associations seemed to be driven largely by CMV exposure. A cluster of highly shared sequence variants was judged likely to represent a technical artifact of the sequencing pipeline. In a later analysis, HLA-associated TCR beta chains were found to be more clonally expanded and to have lower generation probabilities than equally common non-associated chains. In the study, 164 TCR beta chains were listed as associated with cytomegalovirus. The classifier was reported to diagnose cytomegalovirus status with high specificity and sensitivity in both the original and validation cohorts. An earlier analysis of some 590 of the donors showed that most TCR beta V segments appeared in productive rearrangements either about 87% or about 30% of the time, which broadly matched IMGT annotations. Assigning TCR associations to individual alleles was difficult when HLA alleles, especially DR and DQ, strongly co-occurred. Presence/absence analyses assumed roughly uniform sequencing depth across donors, an assumption that may not hold. Several of the top co-occurrence clusters appeared to be linked to parvovirus B19, influenza, CMV and Epstein-Barr virus, according to a later analysis. In this cohort, only TCR beta chains were sequenced, and detectable features were limited by the absence of alpha or paired-chain data. Linkage disequilibrium might explain the correlated functional status among segregating V segments, but an unknown experimental factor could not be ruled out. Because counts were too low, 15 or so rarely observed V segments, including chromosome 9 orphons, were excluded from the earlier analysis of several hundred of the donors. A further reported finding was that TCR beta sequences accurately predicted the HLA-A and HLA-B alleles for most subjects in the first cohort. Most TCR sequences were seen in very few donors, while some public TCRs were found in many individuals. Compared with the roughly 710-donor mean, donors in an Asian-associated ancestry cluster had fewer N-insertions in productive TCRs, according to a later genetic analysis. In a later genetic analysis, a missense DCLRE1C variant was associated with V-gene and J-gene trimming of TCR beta chains, and the association was replicated in an independent cohort. In vitro tests confirmed that three of the cytomegalovirus-associated TCR beta chains recognize cytomegalovirus antigens. A later analysis found that TCR association rates varied across HLA loci, with DRB1 alleles showing the most associated TCRs and HLA-C alleles the fewest. Because HLA typing was missing for some donors at each locus, association tests included only the typed subset. At a false discovery rate of 0.05, a later analysis linked some 17,000 TCR beta sequences to specific HLA alleles. Some IMGT-functional V segments, including TRBV6-2 and TRBV6-3, could not be told apart with the 87-base-pair reads, so those segments were excluded. The authors suggested that the approach could potentially be extended to other disease states and immunological phenotypes. The only immune exposure information available for the cohort was CMV serostatus.

As to this clone: Its antigen remains undetermined. No much larger clonotype is one base removed from it; base qualities were not supplied.

V is clipped by 5 bases and J by 7 bases, and the sequence between their germline boundaries is 25 bases long. From cysteine to phenylalanine, the CDR3 is 17 amino acids long. Just CDR3 DNA is preserved here, 51 bases in frame from base 1. The germline V gene specifies SGHTS as CDR1 and YDEGEE as CDR2. In total, 666 healthy bone marrow donors made up the cohort. Cohort members were all nominally healthy when sampled, although unrecorded immune exposures were likely present. Of the roughly 620 cohort members, around 280 had positive CMV serostatus and about 330 had negative CMV serostatus, and CMV serostatus was not recorded for the donor. Each donor provided a peripheral blood sample, and peripheral blood mononuclear cells were used for TCR beta sequencing. The Qiagen DNeasy Blood Extraction Kit was used to extract genomic DNA from the blood cell samples.

Here the chain combines TRBV5-8 and TRBJ1-5, with TRBD1 perhaps the D gene, on 6 matching bases. This TCR was sampled from a human donor in good health. The sequencing sample was made of PBMCs. The DNA sequence is given as TGTGCCAGCAGAGGTGGAACGGGTACAGGGTATTACCAGCCCCAGCATTTT. This encodes CASRGGTGTGYYQPQHF.